These 25 T cell receptor beta chains originate from one sample sequenced in a study of shared clonotypes between healthy human individuals. Assay: immunoSEQ multiplex PCR; the TCRdb copy retains only in-frame clones and omits some. The sample includes some 2.3 million clones, roughly 93% of them seen just once. The sample comprised naive CD4+ T cells from PBMCs. Subset noted: CD45RA+ positively selected. These receptors were collected from a man between 18 and 35 years old in good health. Some clones in this sample may be carry-over from other donors' samples.

CDR3 sequence: CSVAFGSGSSGTDTQYF. CDR3 bases: TGCAGCGTTGCTTTTGGATCTGGGTCTAGCGGGACAGATACGCAGTATTTT. The J gene is TRBJ2-3, the V gene TRBV29-1; 8 bases line up with TRBD2. Germline CDR1 SQVTM, CDR2 ANQGSEA. The ends lost 4 bases at V and 3 bases at J; junction bases unmatched: 15. The CDR3 covers 17 residues.

Notes on this clone: The DNA is left out, because the CDR3 cannot be placed on it with certainty; the CDR3 is given as TCRdb lists it. The chain recombines TRBV28 with TRBJ1-4. Germline V gene data show CDR1 as MDHEN and CDR2 as SYDVKM. The CDR3 numbers 16 amino acids, ends counted. CDR3 in amino acids: CASSSSDSPRKEKLFF.

The chain couples TRBV5-1 to TRBJ1-2; TRBD1 is a possible D gene (6 bases). Per the germline V gene, CDR1 is SGHRS and CDR2 is YFSETQ. V was cut by 5 bases and J by 3 bases, with 20 bases left in between. CDR3 length: 16 amino acids. CDR3 sequence reads: CASRGAIRREDYGYTF. DNA for the CDR3: TGCGCCAGCAGGGGGGCTATTCGGAGGGAAGACTATGGCTACACCTTC.

This clone was observed a handful of times. V and J are TRBV20-1 and TRBJ2-1, with D hard to call. The CDR3 contains 11 residues. CDR1 is DFQATT, CDR2 SNEGSKA, per germline (reference sequence). The V and J ends lost 0 bases and 8 bases respectively, with 5 bases between them. The CDR3 here is CSARDFDEQFF. CDR3 nucleotides: TGCAGTGCTAGAGATTTCGATGAGCAGTTCTTC.

This chain joins TRBV27 and TRBJ2-3; 11 bases align to TRBD2. V was clipped by 4 bases and J by 6 bases; unmatched bases: 12. The CDR3 loop spans 17 amino acids. Germline CDR1 and CDR2: MNHEY and SMNVEV (reference sequence). The CDR3 protein is CASSSPIAGGRVDTQYF. Here the CDR3 DNA reads TGTGCCAGCAGTTCCCCCATAGCGGGAGGGCGTGTGGATACGCAGTATTTT.

The rearrangement joins TRBV18 to TRBJ1-1; no reliable D call. Germline lookup yields CDR1 KGHSH and CDR2 LQKENI. Trimming left V 3 bases short and J 1 base short, with 15 bases between. This CDR3 comprises 16 residues. The DNA for the CDR3 is TGTGCCAGCTCACCTAGAAGGGTCAAGGCGAACACTGAAGCTTTCTTT. Its protein is CASSPRRVKANTEAFF.

The count of this clone is one. Written as DNA, the CDR3 is TGTGCCTGGAGTCCCCCCCTCAGCGGGATTCCCTACGAGCAGTACTTC. Its translation is CAWSPPLSGIPYEQYF. J is TRBJ2-5 and V is TRBV30; 7 bases map to TRBD2. The J call may be mistaken, given a closer DNA end match to TRBJ2-7. CDR3 length: 16 residues. Looked up from germline, CDR1 is GTSNPN and CDR2 is SVGIG (reference sequence).

The chain joins TRBV10-3 to TRBJ1-2; the D is unclear. The CDR3 has 14 amino acids. Trimming stripped 3 bases from V and 4 bases from J, with 12 bases between. The V gene's germline CDR1 is ENHRY and CDR2 SYGVKD. In nucleotides, the CDR3 is TGTGCCATCAGTGATCAAGAGGTACGCTATGGCTACACCTTC. It is translated as CAISDQEVRYGYTF.

As for this clone: Other nucleotide sequences in the sample specify the same CDR3. This sequence joins TRBV7-2 and TRBJ1-1; D unresolved. The germline CDR1 and CDR2 sequences are SGHTA and FQGNSA. V dropped 5 bases and J dropped 1 base, with 8 bases sitting between them. The CDR3 covers 13 residues. CDR3 protein: CASSPRGNTEAFF. Written as DNA, the CDR3 is TGTGCCAGCAGCCCCCGTGGGAACACTGAAGCTTTCTTT.

The chain links TRBV6-4 to TRBJ1-1; 10 bases match TRBD1. V shed 3 bases, J shed 7 bases, and the junction held 8 bases outside the gene matches. This CDR3 is built from 15 residues. Looked up from germline, CDR1 is MRHNA and CDR2 is SNTAGT. The CDR3 DNA reads as TGTGCCAGCAGTGAGTCGGGACAGGGGATTAGTGAAGCTTTCTTT. Amino acid sequence: CASSESGQGISEAFF.

The V call is TRBV5-4, the J call TRBJ2-2, with 10 bases aligning to TRBD2. Germline V gene sequence: CDR1 SGHNT, CDR2 YYREEE (reference sequence). Trimming removed 4 bases from V and 4 bases from J; junction bases left unmatched: 4. This CDR3 contains 15 residues. The CDR3 protein is CASSPGLALTGELFF. For the CDR3, the DNA is TGTGCCAGCAGCCCGGGACTAGCGCTCACCGGGGAGCTGTTTTTT.

The rearrangement uses TRBV7-8 and TRBJ1-2; 7 nucleotides align to TRBD1. The CDR3 contains 13 residues. Germline CDR1 and CDR2: SGHVS and FQNEAQ. Unmatched junction bases numbered 12, after V lost 4 bases and J lost 13 bases. CDR3 loop: CASSSPGQKRTTF. In DNA form, the CDR3 reads TGTGCCAGCAGCTCCCCGGGACAGAAGAGGACCACCTTC.

This chain joins TRBV4-2 and TRBJ2-2; TRBD2 aligns across 8 bases. The CDR3 extends over 16 amino acids. V was clipped by 2 bases and J by 4 bases; unmatched bases: 6. CDR1 and CDR2 from the germline V gene are LGHNA and YNFKEQ. This CDR3 reads CASSQLTSGVTGELFF. The CDR3, as DNA: TGTGCCAGCAGCCAACTAACTAGCGGAGTCACCGGGGAGCTGTTTTTT.

The genes are TRBV14 and TRBJ1-1; possible D gene TRBD1, 5 bases. V was trimmed by 0 bases and J by 3 bases, leaving 11 bases between them. The germline gives CDR1 SGHDN, CDR2 FVKESK. The CDR3 is 15 amino acids. The CDR3 protein is CASSQDPGGHTEAFF. In DNA form, the CDR3 reads TGTGCCAGCAGCCAAGATCCGGGGGGTCACACTGAAGCTTTCTTT.

The chain links TRBV28 to TRBJ1-2; 10 bases agree with TRBD1. Germline CDR1 is MDHEN and CDR2 is SYDVKM. Unmatched junction bases numbered 10, after V lost 8 bases and J lost 7 bases. The CDR3 extends over 14 amino acids. The CDR3 region has the DNA TGTGCCAGCTCCGAAGTGGGACAGGGGTTTGGCTACACCTTC. Amino acids: CASSEVGQGFGYTF.

This chain joins TRBV6-1 and TRBJ1-4, with TRBD1 identical over 8 bases. The CDR3 is 14 amino acids. CDR1 is MNHNS, CDR2 SASEGT, per germline. V shed 6 bases, J shed 5 bases, and the junction held 5 bases outside the gene matches. CDR3 loop: CASSNRGWNEKLFF. In DNA, the CDR3 is TGTGCCAGCAGCAACAGGGGGTGGAATGAAAAACTGTTTTTT.

With respect to this clone: The sample contains more than one DNA sequence encoding this CDR3. The chain uses TRBV5-1 and TRBJ1-4; D possibly corresponds to TRBD1 (5 bases). V lost 0 bases, J lost 8 bases, and 8 bases lay in between. Germline V gene lookup returns CDR1 SGHRS and CDR2 YFSETQ. This CDR3 comprises 13 residues. CDR3 amino acids: CASSLEGYEKLFF. CDR3 bases: TGCGCCAGCAGCTTGGAGGGGTACGAAAAACTGTTTTTT.

The chain is built from TRBV11-2 and TRBJ2-7, with D possibly matching TRBD2 (5 bases). The CDR3 extends over 15 amino acids. Trimming left V 5 bases short and J 1 base short, with 15 bases between. Germline CDR1 reads SGHAT; CDR2 reads FQNNGV. This CDR3 is CASSPAGTFSYEQYF. Here the CDR3 DNA reads TGTGCCAGCAGCCCGGCGGGCACCTTTTCCTACGAGCAGTACTTC.

The rearrangement links TRBV27 to TRBJ1-5; D might be TRBD1 (5 bases). The CDR3 covers 14 residues. In germline, CDR1 is MNHEY, CDR2 SMNVEV (reference sequence). V gave up 5 bases and J gave up 0 bases, with 8 bases separating them. CDR3: CASSPGYSNQPQHF. Here the CDR3 DNA reads TGTGCCAGCAGTCCAGGGTATAGCAATCAGCCCCAGCATTTT.

This rearrangement joins TRBV30 to TRBJ1-4; the D gene is possibly TRBD1 (5 bases). The CDR3 covers 17 residues. Trimming left V 1 base short and J 2 bases short, with 17 bases between. CDR1 GTSNPN and CDR2 SVGIG come from the germline V gene (reference sequence). The CDR3 is CAWSAGWVGATNEKLFF. CDR3 nucleotides: TGTGCCTGGAGTGCAGGATGGGTCGGGGCGACTAATGAAAAACTGTTTTTT.

The rearrangement joins TRBV4-1 to TRBJ1-2, with D tentatively TRBD1 (6 bases). Trimming removed 0 bases from V and 8 bases from J, with 7 bases in between. The CDR3 runs to 12 residues. Germline lookup yields CDR1 MGHRA and CDR2 YSYEKL. The CDR3 loop reads CASSQDRGGYTF. The CDR3 bases are TGCGCCAGCAGCCAAGACAGGGGCGGCTACACCTTC.

This clone occurred once. V gene TRBV5-1 combines with J gene TRBJ2-5; D perhaps matches TRBD2 (5 bases). V was clipped by 0 bases and J by 2 bases, with 11 bases between them. This CDR3 is built from 15 residues. Germline loops: CDR1 SGHRS, CDR2 YFSETQ. In DNA form, the CDR3 reads TGCGCCAGCAGCTTGGATGCTAGCAGGCAAGAGACCCAGTACTTC. It yields the protein CASSLDASRQETQYF. The full variable domain, completed using reference TRBV5-1 and TRBJ2-5, is KAGVTQTPRYLIKTRGQQVTLSCSPISGHRSVSWYQQTPGQGLQFLFEYFSETQRNKGNFPGRFSGRQFSNSRSEMNVSTLELGDSALYLCASSLDASRQETQYFGPGTRLLVL.

The chain recombines TRBV5-5 with TRBJ1-1; 12 positions agree with TRBD1. There are 16 residues in the CDR3. The germline CDR1 and CDR2 sequences are SGHKS and YYEKEE (reference sequence). The V and J ends lost 2 bases and 1 base, in that order; junction bases with no gene match: 3. The DNA of the CDR3 is TGTGCCAGCAGCTTAGGGACAGGGGGCCCGAACACTGAAGCTTTCTTT. It is translated as CASSLGTGGPNTEAFF.

This rearrangement joins TRBV7-5 to TRBJ1-5; TRBD1 is the table's D call and was not checked against the DNA. TRBV7-5 is shown as a pseudogene. This CDR3 comprises 14 residues. The CDR3 here is CVIKENRGNQPQHF. The CDR3 DNA sequence: TGTGTCATCAAGGAGAACAGGGGCAATCAGCCCCAGCATTTT.

The V gene is TRBV19, the J gene TRBJ1-4, with D maybe TRBD1 (5 bases). The V end was cut by 7 bases, the J end by 2 bases, with 11 bases between. The CDR3 sequence is 14 residues long. Germline V gives CDR1 LNHDA, CDR2 SQIVND (reference sequence). CDR3 loop: CASTMGLTNEKLFF. In DNA form, the CDR3 reads TGTGCCAGTACTATGGGACTGACTAATGAAAAACTGTTTTTT.